A single sample is the source of the 27 T cell receptor beta chains below, sequenced in a study of graft-versus-host responses after intestinal transplantation. The antigens these receptors bind are not known. Here immunoSEQ multiplex PCR was the method, and the copy in TCRdb shows in-frame clones only, minus some. The sample lists 81,000 or so clones, about 93% occurring once. Sequences were derived from unstimulated CD8+ T cells sorted from spleen or lymph node cells, sampled before transplant. The origin of the receptors is a human donor who was the organ donor for an intestinal transplant.

The chain employs TRBV9 and TRBJ2-5, with a possible D match to TRBD2 (6 bases). Germline-derived CDR1 and CDR2 are SGDLS and YYNGEE. The CDR3 has 14 amino acids. Trimming took off 3 bases at V and 10 bases at J, with 19 bases between the two ends. DNA for the CDR3: TGTGCCAGCAGCGATGGGAGGTCCTCGTACGGCCAGTACTTC. Its translation: CASSDGRSSYGQYF.

The chain has TRBV30 and TRBJ2-1; 7 bases match TRBD2. This CDR3 region has 12 residues. From germline, CDR1 is GTSNPN and CDR2 SVGIG (reference sequence). The CDR3 DNA reads as TGTGCTAGGACTAGAGAAGACAATGAGCAGTTCTTC. Residues: CARTREDNEQFF. The full variable domain, rest sourced from reference TRBV30 and TRBJ2-1, is SQTIHQWPATLVQPVGSPLSLECTVEGTSNPNLYWYRQAAGRGLQLLFYSVGIGQISSEVPQNLSASRPQDRQFILSSKKLLLSDSGFYLCARTREDNEQFFGPGTRLTVL.

This chain joins TRBV13 and TRBJ2-7; D perhaps matches TRBD2 (5 bases). Per the germline V gene, CDR1 is PRHDT and CDR2 is FYEKMQ (reference sequence). Deletions cut 2 bases from V and 5 bases from J, with 13 bases between. CDR3 length: 14 residues. CDR3 protein: CASSLRVTKDEQYF. The CDR3 DNA reads TGTGCCAGCAGCTTACGCGTGACTAAGGACGAGCAGTACTTC.

The rearrangement uses TRBV5-6 and TRBJ2-7; 9 nucleotides align to TRBD1. V lost 7 bases, J lost 7 bases, and 12 bases stayed unmatched. CDR1 and CDR2 from the germline V gene are SGHDT and YYEEEE. The CDR3 contains 14 residues. The CDR3 loop reads CASGSYRGLVEQYF. The CDR3 DNA follows: TGTGCCAGCGGATCTTACAGGGGGCTAGTAGAGCAGTACTTC.

This clone was recorded once. J is TRBJ2-7 and V is TRBV7-3; D may be TRBD2 (7 bases). The CDR3 loop spans 15 amino acids. In germline, CDR1 is SGHTA, CDR2 FQGTGA. V lost 1 base and J 3 bases, leaving 13 bases between the germline ends. The DNA of the CDR3 is TGTGCCAGCAGCTTAAATGGGGGGGCCCTCTACGAGCAGTACTTC. It encodes CASSLNGGALYEQYF.

This rearrangement joins TRBV27 to TRBJ2-7, with 8 bases that match TRBD2. The CDR3 runs 15 residues. V shed 2 bases and J 1 base; nucleotides not matched to a gene: 4. Germline assignment: CDR1 MNHEY and CDR2 SMNVEV (reference sequence). This CDR3 reads CASSLTGGGSYEQYF. In DNA form, the CDR3 reads TGTGCCAGCAGTTTAACGGGAGGGGGATCCTACGAGCAGTACTTC.

The chain joins TRBV7-2 to TRBJ2-1; 7 nucleotides match TRBD2. This CDR3 has 15 residues. Germline V lookup: CDR1 SGHTA, CDR2 FQGNSA. The junction had 7 bases not matched to a gene; V was cut back by 5 bases and J by 3 bases. CDR3 loop: CASSLEAGVYNEQFF. The CDR3 DNA follows: TGTGCCAGCAGCCTGGAGGCGGGAGTCTACAATGAGCAGTTCTTC. Drawing the rest from reference TRBV7-2 and TRBJ2-1, the complete variable domain is GAGVSQSPSNKVTEKGKDVELRCDPISGHTALYWYRQSLGQGLEFLIYFQGNSAPDKSGLPSDRFSAERTGGSVSTLTIQRTQQEDSAVYLCASSLEAGVYNEQFFGPGTRLTVL.

The V call is TRBV4-3, the J call TRBJ2-5; 11 positions agree with TRBD2. V gave up 0 bases and J gave up 4 bases; unmatched junction bases: 13. There are 19 residues in the CDR3. Germline V gives CDR1 LGHNA, CDR2 YSLEER. CDR3 DNA: TGCGCCAGCAGCCAAGATCCCCTGGTGACTAGCGGGATAAGAGAGACCCAGTACTTC. The encoded protein is CASSQDPLVTSGIRETQYF.

This sequence joins TRBV9 and TRBJ1-5, with a tentative D call TRBD1 (5 bases). CDR1 is SGDLS, CDR2 YYNGEE, per germline. CDR3 length: 14 residues. Trimming took off 3 bases at V and 4 bases at J, with 11 bases between the two ends. CDR3 coding DNA: TGTGCCAGCAGCGCCCGCGGGGGGAATCAGCCCCAGCATTTT. Amino acid sequence: CASSARGGNQPQHF.

The rearrangement joins TRBV27 to TRBJ2-2; 7 bases match TRBD2. Germline CDR1 reads MNHEY; CDR2 reads SMNVEV (reference sequence). The CDR3 sequence is 16 residues long. The J segment lost 3 bases and the V segment lost 7 bases, leaving 11 bases of the junction unmatched. The CDR3 sequence is CASMGWSGGHTGELFF. The CDR3 DNA reads as TGTGCCAGCATGGGGTGGTCGGGAGGTCACACCGGGGAGCTGTTTTTT.

J is TRBJ2-7 and V is TRBV7-3; D may be TRBD2 (6 bases). Trimming took off 1 base at V and 6 bases at J, with 25 bases between the two ends. Germline V gene sequence: CDR1 SGHTA, CDR2 FQGTGA. This CDR3 contains 18 residues. The CDR3 sequence is CASSLKRKGGRASVEQYF. For the CDR3, the DNA is TGTGCCAGCAGCTTAAAAAGGAAGGGAGGTAGGGCGTCCGTCGAGCAGTACTTC. The complete variable domain, with remaining parts taken from reference TRBV7-3 and TRBJ2-7, reads GAGVSQTPSNKVTEKGKYVELRCDPISGHTALYWYRQSLGQGPEFLIYFQGTGAADDSGLPNDRFFAVRPEGSVSTLKIQRTERGDSAVYLCASSLKRKGGRASVEQYFGPGTRLTVT.

The genes are TRBV5-1 and TRBJ2-7; 7 bases fit TRBD1. V was clipped by 0 bases and J by 6 bases; unmatched bases: 3. The CDR3 has 13 residues. Germline-derived CDR1 and CDR2 are SGHRS and YFSETQ. The chain's CDR3 is CASSLEGGGEQYF. The CDR3 nucleotides are TGCGCCAGCAGCTTGGAAGGGGGCGGCGAGCAGTACTTC.

V is TRBV7-9 and J is TRBJ2-1; no definite D call. The CDR3 is made up of 12 amino acids. Trimming cost V 4 bases and J 6 bases, with 7 bases left between them. Germline CDR1 and CDR2: SEHNR and FQNEAQ (reference sequence). Written as DNA, the CDR3 is TGTGCCAGCAGCTCCGAGCTCAATGAGCAGTTCTTC. Translated: CASSSELNEQFF.

This chain uses TRBV4-2 with TRBJ2-1; possible D gene TRBD2, 6 bases. Trimming left V 0 bases short and J 3 bases short, with 21 bases between. The V gene's germline CDR1 is LGHNA and CDR2 YNFKEQ. This CDR3 is 19 amino acids long. This chain's CDR3 is CASSQDPTPLAGIYNEQFF. As DNA, the CDR3 is TGTGCCAGCAGCCAAGATCCGACACCCCTGGCGGGAATCTACAATGAGCAGTTCTTC.

The CDR3, as DNA: TGTGCCAGTAGTATCAGGGGGCCCAATCAGCCCCAGCATTTT. This encodes CASSIRGPNQPQHF. The gene calls are TRBV19 and TRBJ1-5; 8 positions match TRBD1. The CDR3 is 14 amino acids. CDR1 is LNHDA and CDR2 is SQIVND in the germline V gene (reference sequence). Trimming removed 3 bases from V and 3 bases from J; junction bases left unmatched: 1.

This sequence joins TRBV7-9 and TRBJ2-7, with no clear D. The germline gives CDR1 SEHNR, CDR2 FQNEAQ (reference sequence). This CDR3 contains 14 residues. V was shortened by 4 bases and J by 2 bases, with 12 bases between the two germline ends. CDR3 in DNA: TGTGCCAGCAGCTCCTCCGAGATCCCCTACGAGCAGTACTTC. Translation gives CASSSSEIPYEQYF.

The chain carries TRBV7-9 and TRBJ2-3; 8 bases map to TRBD2. Per germline, CDR1 SEHNR and CDR2 FQNEAQ (reference sequence). The CDR3 contains 17 residues. Trimming took 5 bases from V and 2 from J; bases not matched to a gene: 12. CDR3 DNA sequence: TGTGCCAGCAGCGACACCCTGACTAGCGAATCCACAGATACGCAGTATTTT. Its translation: CASSDTLTSESTDTQYF.

This chain links TRBV6-4 with TRBJ2-4, with 10 bases identical to TRBD2. V lost 4 bases to trimming and J lost 0 bases; unmatched junction nucleotides: 6. The CDR3 has 17 amino acids. Per the germline V gene, CDR1 is MRHNA and CDR2 is SNTAGT. CDR3 loop: CASSGLAGDLAKNIQYF. In DNA, the CDR3 is TGTGCCAGCAGTGGGCTAGCGGGAGACCTAGCCAAAAACATTCAGTACTTC.

The chain uses TRBV11-3 and TRBJ2-5; possible D gene TRBD2, 5 bases. Germline values: CDR1 SGHNT, CDR2 YENEEA. CDR3 length equals 13 residues. The ends were cut back, 2 bases at V and 1 base at J, with 5 bases in the middle. As DNA, the CDR3 is TGTGCCAGCAGCTTACGGGGCCAAGAGACCCAGTACTTC. It translates to CASSLRGQETQYF.

V and J are TRBV5-6 and TRBJ2-5; 7 bases line up with TRBD1. Gene TRBJ2-7 matches the end of the DNA better, so the J call may be wrong. Germline values: CDR1 SGHDT, CDR2 YYEEEE. The CDR3 contains 14 residues. This CDR3 reads CASSLDGTVHEQYF. The CDR3 DNA is TGTGCCAGCAGCTTGGACGGGACAGTCCACGAGCAGTACTTC.

This clone was detected only once. V gene TRBV9 combines with J gene TRBJ2-3; 7 bases are shared with TRBD2. Per germline, CDR1 SGDLS and CDR2 YYNGEE. Trimming at V came to 4 bases and at J to 1 base, leaving 3 bases not matched to a gene. This CDR3 contains 14 residues. The CDR3 DNA reads TGTGCCAGCAGCCTTAGCGGGCGCACAGATACGCAGTATTTT. Residues: CASSLSGRTDTQYF.

The J gene is TRBJ2-7, the V gene TRBV20-1; D is ambiguous. The CDR3 is 11 amino acids. V was pared by 3 bases and J by 3 bases, with 6 bases between. The V gene's germline CDR1 is DFQATT and CDR2 SNEGSKA (reference sequence). CDR3 in amino acids: CSASPSYEQYF. The CDR3 DNA reads TGCAGTGCTAGCCCCAGCTACGAGCAGTACTTC.

The chain recombines TRBV7-2 with TRBJ1-1, with 7 bases that match TRBD1. Trimming at V came to 1 base and at J to 5 bases, leaving 4 bases not matched to a gene. Germline values: CDR1 SGHTA, CDR2 FQGNSA. The CDR3 has 14 residues. The DNA for the CDR3 is TGTGCCAGCAGCTTAGAAGGCAGGGGGACTGAAGCTTTCTTT. Its translation: CASSLEGRGTEAFF.

Regarding this clone: The DNA is left out, because the CDR3 cannot be placed on it with certainty; the CDR3 is given as TCRdb lists it. The chain carries TRBV5-1 and TRBJ2-3; the table's D call, TRBD2, was not checked against the DNA. In germline, CDR1 is SGHRS, CDR2 YFSETQ. The CDR3 length is 18 residues, termini included. The CDR3 is CASSFGPGLAGGSDTQYF.

The chain carries TRBV5-1 and TRBJ2-1; TRBD2 is a possible D gene (7 bases). This CDR3 spans 17 amino acids. Trimming shortened V by 0 bases and J by 0 bases, and 13 bases separated the two germline ends. CDR1 and CDR2 (germline): SGHRS, YFSETQ. CDR3 nucleotides: TGCGCCAGCAGCTTGGAGGGGGGACTAAGCTCCTACAATGAGCAGTTCTTC. This translates into CASSLEGGLSSYNEQFF.

This chain's CDR3 is CASSEPPSASSYNEQFF. CDR3 coding DNA: TGTGCCAGCAGCGAACCCCCCAGCGCGAGCTCCTACAATGAGCAGTTCTTC. V usage is TRBV9 and J usage is TRBJ2-1, with D uncertain. This CDR3 is built from 17 residues. Germline assignment: CDR1 SGDLS and CDR2 YYNGEE. Trimming took off 3 bases at V and 0 bases at J, with 16 bases between the two ends.

The rearrangement joins TRBV4-3 to TRBJ2-1; D not resolved. Germline V gene data show CDR1 as LGHNA and CDR2 as YSLEER. The CDR3 is 19 residues long. Trimming took off 1 base at V and 2 bases at J, with 21 bases between the two ends. The CDR3 DNA is TGCGCCAGCAGCCAAGGCTTGTTAGCCCGAGATCGCACCTACAATGAGCAGTTCTTC. It is translated as CASSQGLLARDRTYNEQFF.